This T cell receptor beta chain originates from a study of cytomegalovirus exposure and HLA in healthy donors. General study findings and limits: A link between a missense DCLRE1C variant and TCR beta V- and J-gene trimming emerged from a later analysis. Confirmation was obtained in vitro that a few CMV-associated chains are specific for CMV antigens.

Of note for this clone: The antigen is undetermined. The same CDR3 also results from other DNA sequences found in this sample.

The donors comprised healthy bone marrow donors. Vbeta (60) and Jbeta (13) primers were used in the PCR. Clones were read by immunoSEQ multiplex PCR, and TCRdb kept only the in-frame ones, dropping some. Found here are 200,000 to 250,000 clones; the top ten clones hold 0.75% to 1%. V was cut by 6 bases and J by 1 base, with 14 bases left in between. Germline loops: CDR1 SGHTA, CDR2 FQGNSA. CDR3 size: 15 residues. The chain carries TRBV7-2 and TRBJ2-3; tentative D call: TRBD2 (7 bases). The sequencing sample was made of PBMCs. This sequence was found in a woman between 25 and 40 years old in good health and CMV-seropositive. The CDR3 region is CASSGGARGTDTQYF. The CDR3 DNA reads TGTGCCAGCAGTGGGGGGGCGCGTGGCACAGATACGCAGTATTTT.